The TCR beta chain described here comes from a study of lymphopenia after photon versus proton radiotherapy. Produced via immunoSEQ multiplex PCR; TCRdb's table is partial and in-frame only. Among 30,000 to 45,000 clones listed, about 84% were seen once. This CDR3 contains 17 residues. The V gene's germline CDR1 is SGHTA and CDR2 FQGNSA. The V and J ends lost 4 bases and 3 bases, in that order; junction bases with no gene match: 8. Study results and caveats: Photon-treated patients lost naive T cells and TCR diversity; proton-treated stayed stable. Oligoclonal CD8+ Temra expansion after nadir drove photon patients' diversity drop. In patients who died, overall survival fell as post-nadir TCR diversity dropped more.

For this clone: Its antigen is unknown.

The sample was peripheral blood, taken from a patient treated with photon-based radiotherapy. V usage is TRBV7-2 and J usage is TRBJ2-7; 14 bases fit TRBD2. The origin of this receptor is a man aged 45-65 years with gastric cancer. The CDR3 sequence: CASSSTGLAGEFYEQYF. CDR3 DNA sequence: TGTGCCAGCAGCTCCACGGGACTAGCGGGAGAGTTCTACGAGCAGTACTTC.